These 2 T cell receptor beta chains share one sample of origin, sequenced in a study of T-cell reconstitution after alpha-beta-depleted transplantation in children. Unique molecular identifiers tagged the TCRbeta library. TCRdb reprocessed the PCR reads via MiXCR and lists one record per CDR3 protein. This table has roughly 420,000 distinct CDR3 sequences, about a sixth appearing once. This material consisted of PBMCs, mostly from graft donor cells, taken 360 days after TCRalphabeta/CD19-depleted stem cell transplant. These receptors originate from a boy younger than two who had a stem cell transplant for Wiskott-Aldrich syndrome, so the T cells may come from the graft donor.

The chain is built from TRBV20-1 and TRBJ2-3; 8 bases align to TRBD1. V lost 3 bases, J lost 4 bases, and 0 bases stayed unmatched. The germline V gene encodes CDR1 DFQATT and CDR2 SNEGSKA (reference sequence). The CDR3 length is 12 residues. CDR3 residues: CSARDRADTQYF. Written as DNA, the CDR3 is TGCAGTGCTAGGGACAGGGCAGATACGCAGTATTTT.

The chain links TRBV2 to TRBJ2-5; D unclear. V was trimmed by 8 bases and J by 2 bases, leaving 6 bases between them. This CDR3 contains 11 residues. Germline V gene data show CDR1 as SNHLY and CDR2 as FYNNEI. CDR3 protein: CASGTQETQYF. The CDR3 DNA sequence: TGTGCCAGCGGAACTCAAGAGACCCAGTACTTC.